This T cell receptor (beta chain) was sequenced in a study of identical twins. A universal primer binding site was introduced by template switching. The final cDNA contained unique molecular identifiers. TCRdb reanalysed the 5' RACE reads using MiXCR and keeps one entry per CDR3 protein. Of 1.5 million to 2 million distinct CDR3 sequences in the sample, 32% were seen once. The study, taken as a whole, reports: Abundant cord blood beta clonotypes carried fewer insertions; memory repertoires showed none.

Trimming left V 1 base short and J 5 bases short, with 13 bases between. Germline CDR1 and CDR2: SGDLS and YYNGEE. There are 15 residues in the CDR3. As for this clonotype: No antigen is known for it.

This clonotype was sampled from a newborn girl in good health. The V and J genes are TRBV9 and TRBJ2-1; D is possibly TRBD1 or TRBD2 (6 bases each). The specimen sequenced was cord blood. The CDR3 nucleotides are TGTGCCAGCAGCGTAAGGAGGGGGGCCGACAATGAGCAGTTCTTC. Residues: CASSVRRGADNEQFF.